This TCR beta chain was obtained from a study of cytomegalovirus exposure and HLA in healthy donors. Study overall: From donors who were HLA-typed, an early data release held around 80 million unique TCRs.

V was trimmed by 8 bases and J by 5 bases, leaving 22 bases between them. Germline CDR1 is ENHRY and CDR2 is SYGVKD. The CDR3 is made up of 15 amino acids. Notes on this clone: Its specificity is unknown.

Study-wide results and caveats: A later analysis found most CMV-associated TCR beta chains apparently HLA-restricted. A missense variant in DCLRE1C was later tied to TCR beta V- and J-gene trimming.

Amplification used 60 Vbeta primers and 13 Jbeta primers. Profiled with immunoSEQ multiplex PCR; TCRdb holds only in-frame clones, not every one. The sample holds 110,000 to 150,000 clones; roughly 79% are singletons and the top ten take 1.7%. Sequencing used PBMCs. This TCR was recovered from a woman aged 30 to 39 in good health and CMV-seronegative. V and J are TRBV10-3 and TRBJ2-7; possibly TRBD2 for D (6 bases). As DNA, the CDR3 is TGTGCCATCTCCCAAACGGCGGGGAAAATCCACGAGCAGTACTTC. It encodes CAISQTAGKIHEQYF.